Listed below are T cell receptor beta chains from one sample, sequenced in a study of T cell responses to AZD1222 COVID-19 vaccine. TCRdb's copy holds only in-frame clones and misses some; the assay was immunoSEQ multiplex PCR. The sample shows approximately 180,000 clones, 90% of them seen only once. The sequencing used peripheral blood, collected on day 0 of AZD1222 vaccination. The receptors come from an adult in good health. CDR3s include the opening cysteine and the closing phenylalanine or tryptophan. The D gene is left open where the match is weak. Only some rows state a clone size, as once, few, many or a class for expanded clones.

clone size	D gene	V gene	J gene	CDR3 protein	CDR3 DNA
-	-	TRBV29-1	TRBJ1-2	CSLAGAAGYTF	TGCAGCCTGGCAGGGGCGGCTGGCTACACCTTC
-	-	TRBV6-5	TRBJ2-1	CASSYSRGRLYNEQFF	TGTGCCAGCAGTTACTCCCGGGGCAGATTGTACAATGAGCAGTTCTTC
-	TRBD1	TRBV5-1	TRBJ1-4	CASRLDGQGAINEKLFF	TGCGCCAGCAGATTAGACGGACAGGGGGCGATTAATGAAAAACTGTTTTTT
-	TRBD2	TRBV7-3	TRBJ2-5	CASSLLAGQQETQYF	TGTGCCAGCAGCTTATTAGCGGGACAACAAGAGACCCAGTACTTC
-	-	TRBV7-3	TRBJ2-7	CASSLAGSHPYEQYF	TGTGCCAGCAGCTTGGCGGGATCCCACCCCTACGAGCAGTACTTC
once	-	TRBV15	TRBJ2-3	CATSRDLQTDTQYF	TGTGCCACCAGCAGAGATCTCCAGACAGATACGCAGTATTTT
-	TRBD1	TRBV2	TRBJ1-5	CASCWDSSNQPQHF	TGTGCCAGCTGTTGGGACAGCAGCAATCAGCCCCAGCATTTT
few	-	TRBV18	TRBJ1-2	CASSPDGSGYTF	TGTGCCAGCTCACCAGACGGGTCTGGCTACACCTTC
-	-	TRBV4-3	TRBJ1-2	CASSQDGSGGAYGYTF	TGCGCCAGCAGCCAAGACGGTAGCGGGGGGGCCTATGGCTACACCTTC
few	-	TRBV9	TRBJ2-6	CASSVRGANVLTF	TGTGCCAGCAGCGTGAGGGGGGCCAACGTCCTGACTTTC
-	-	TRBV11-1	TRBJ2-2	CASSPDGAGFTGELFF	TGTGCCAGCAGCCCCGACGGGGCAGGGTTCACCGGGGAGCTGTTTTTT
once	-	TRBV19	TRBJ1-6	CASSIDGTRGSPLHF	TGTGCCAGTAGTATAGATGGTACCAGGGGATCACCCCTCCACTTT
-	-	TRBV6-2/TRBV6-3	TRBJ1-5	CASSYGGGGNQPQHF	TGTGCCAGCAGTTACGGCGGGGGTGGCAATCAGCCCCAGCATTTT
-	-	TRBV3-1/TRBV3-2	TRBJ2-7	CASSQVPSYEQYF	TGTGCCAGCAGCCAAGTCCCCTCCTACGAGCAGTACTTC
-	-	TRBV6-5	TRBJ2-5	CASSYPSGPQETQYF	TGTGCCAGCAGTTACCCCTCCGGACCGCAAGAGACCCAGTACTTC
-	-	TRBV7-3	TRBJ2-3	CASSPTTSTDTQYF	TGTGCCAGCAGCCCGACTACTAGCACAGATACGCAGTATTTT
-	TRBD1	TRBV11-2	TRBJ2-7	CASSVTGMTYEQYF	TGTGCCAGCAGCGTGACAGGGATGACCTACGAGCAGTACTTC
-	TRBD1	TRBV10-3	TRBJ1-1	CAISELTGVTTEAFF	TGTGCCATCAGTGAACTGACAGGGGTGACTACTGAAGCTTTCTTT
-	-	TRBV18	TRBJ2-1	CASSRDLGPNEQFF	TGTGCCAGCTCACGAGACTTGGGGCCCAATGAGCAGTTCTTC
-	-	TRBV2	TRBJ1-1	CASSNRAEAFF	TGTGCCAGCAGTAACCGCGCTGAAGCTTTCTTT
-	TRBD2	TRBV18	TRBJ2-3	CASKPMRGMATDTQYF	TGTGCCAGCAAACCCATGCGGGGGATGGCGACAGATACGCAGTATTTT
-	-	TRBV5-6	TRBJ2-2	CASNKRTGTNTGELFF	TGTGCCAGCAATAAAAGAACAGGGACGAACACCGGGGAGCTGTTTTTT
-	-	TRBV7-2	TRBJ1-2	CASSLGWIYYGYTF	TGTGCCAGCAGCTTAGGCTGGATTTACTATGGCTACACCTTC
-	TRBD1	TRBV5-4	TRBJ1-1	CASSTRQGLNTEAFF	TGTGCCAGCAGCACCCGACAGGGCCTAAACACTGAAGCTTTCTTT
-	TRBD2	TRBV6-2/TRBV6-3	TRBJ2-7	CASSYSDLTSWSSYEQYF	TGTGCCAGCAGTTACTCGGACCTGACTAGCTGGAGCTCCTACGAGCAGTACTTC
-	TRBD2	TRBV6-1	TRBJ2-2	CASREAGEGTGELFF	TGTGCCAGCAGAGAAGCGGGGGAGGGTACCGGGGAGCTGTTTTTT
once	-	TRBV7-2	TRBJ2-2	CASSPQGSATGELFF	TGTGCCAGCAGCCCACAGGGATCGGCGACCGGGGAGCTGTTTTTT